Following are 24 T cell receptor beta chains from one sample sequenced in a study of blood T cell repertoires in COVID-19. Repertoires were generated with immunoSEQ multiplex PCR, while TCRdb's copy carries only in-frame clones and drops some. The table records around 400,000 clones, about 88% of them present only once. The sequenced sample was PBMCs or T cells enriched from blood (not recorded which). All receptors derive from a woman under 30 who had been exposed to COVID-19.

The chain is built from TRBV5-6 and TRBJ2-3; D is perhaps TRBD1 (5 bases). V was trimmed by 6 bases and J by 0 bases, leaving 11 bases between them. CDR1 SGHDT and CDR2 YYEEEE come from the germline V gene. CDR3 length: 14 amino acids. The CDR3 DNA reads TGTGCCAGCAACGGCAGGGTTAGCACAGATACGCAGTATTTT. Amino acids: CASNGRVSTDTQYF.

This rearrangement joins TRBV11-1 to TRBJ2-1; D possibly corresponds to TRBD2 (7 bases). Germline V gene lookup returns CDR1 SGHAT and CDR2 FQDESV (reference sequence). CDR3 size: 16 residues. V was trimmed by 2 bases and J by 7 bases, leaving 18 bases between them. DNA for the CDR3: TGTGCCAGCAGCTTATACAGGGAGGGAAAACTGAATGAGCAGTTCTTC. Amino acid sequence: CASSLYREGKLNEQFF.

This rearrangement joins TRBV7-6 to TRBJ2-3; D ambiguous. The V end was cut by 0 bases, the J end by 2 bases, with 15 bases between. CDR3 length: 17 residues. CDR1 and CDR2 (germline): SGHVS, FNYEAQ. The CDR3, as DNA: TGTGCCAGCAGCTTAGCGAGTGGCGGCAGTTACACAGATACGCAGTATTTT. Its protein is CASSLASGGSYTDTQYF.

The V call is TRBV7-9, the J call TRBJ1-6, with TRBD1 identical over 8 bases. Germline V gives CDR1 SEHNR, CDR2 FQNEAQ (reference sequence). V lost 1 base to trimming and J lost 3 bases; unmatched junction nucleotides: 8. This CDR3 comprises 18 residues. The chain's CDR3 is CASSLVSAGGFYNSPLHF. For the CDR3, the DNA is TGTGCCAGCAGCTTAGTTTCGGCAGGGGGCTTCTATAATTCACCCCTCCACTTT. The full variable domain, completed using reference TRBV7-9 and TRBJ1-6, is DTGVSQNPRHKITKRGQNVTFRCDPISEHNRLYWYRQTLGQGPEFLTYFQNEAQLEKSRLLSDRFSAERPKGSFSTLEIQRTEQGDSAMYLCASSLVSAGGFYNSPLHFGNGTRLTVT.

The chain is built from TRBV6-6 and TRBJ2-5; 7 bases map to TRBD2. Germline assignment: CDR1 MNHNY and CDR2 SVGAGI (reference sequence). The CDR3 is 17 amino acids. V shed 5 bases, J shed 4 bases, and the junction held 16 bases outside the gene matches. In DNA form, the CDR3 reads TGTGCCAGCAGTCCTCAAAGAGGGACGGGAGGAGGAGAGACCCAGTACTTC. This encodes CASSPQRGTGGGETQYF.

The chain recombines TRBV7-6 with TRBJ2-2, with 9 bases aligning to TRBD2. Unmatched junction bases numbered 6, after V lost 3 bases and J lost 7 bases. CDR1 is SGHVS and CDR2 is FNYEAQ in the germline V gene. CDR3 length: 15 residues. CDR3 region: CASSLAGLAIGELFF. Written as DNA, the CDR3 is TGTGCCAGCAGCTTGGCGGGACTAGCAATCGGGGAGCTGTTTTTT.

The chain employs TRBV6-5 and TRBJ1-2; 8 bases match TRBD1. Germline values: CDR1 MNHEY, CDR2 SVGAGI. This CDR3 comprises 15 residues. The J segment lost 9 bases and the V segment lost 4 bases, leaving 13 bases of the junction unmatched. The CDR3 coding sequence is TGTGCCAGCAGTTCCGGTGGACAGGGCTCGGGGAGCTACACCTTC. Encoded protein: CASSSGGQGSGSYTF.

The table lists this clone with a count of one. This chain links TRBV3-1 (or the pseudogene TRBV3-2) with TRBJ1-1; 7 nucleotides agree with TRBD1. Germline loops: CDR1 LGHDT, CDR2 YNNKEL (reference sequence). The V gene end was trimmed by 4 bases and the J gene end by 9 bases; junction bases not matched to a gene: 5. The CDR3 is made up of 12 amino acids. Here the CDR3 reads CASSPDRIKAFF. In DNA, the CDR3 is TGTGCCAGCAGCCCGGACAGGATAAAAGCTTTCTTT.

The rearrangement joins TRBV28 to TRBJ2-7, with a possible D match to TRBD2 (5 bases). The CDR3 covers 13 residues. V was clipped by 8 bases and J by 1 base, with 12 bases between them. Looked up from germline, CDR1 is MDHEN and CDR2 is SYDVKM. CDR3 in amino acids: CASANPGSYEQYF. The CDR3 region has the DNA TGTGCCAGCGCAAACCCGGGATCCTACGAGCAGTACTTC.

V is TRBV7-9 and J is TRBJ2-1; TRBD2 might be the D (5 bases). The germline V and J ends were trimmed by 2 bases and 1 base, with 18 bases remaining between them. This CDR3 is 18 amino acids long. CDR1 and CDR2 (germline): SEHNR, FQNEAQ (reference sequence). CDR3 region: CASSLSPGWERSYNEQFF. The DNA of the CDR3 is TGTGCCAGCAGCTTATCCCCGGGGTGGGAGAGGTCCTACAATGAGCAGTTCTTC. The full variable domain, its missing parts supplied by reference TRBV7-9 and TRBJ2-1, is DTGVSQNPRHKITKRGQNVTFRCDPISEHNRLYWYRQTLGQGPEFLTYFQNEAQLEKSRLLSDRFSAERPKGSFSTLEIQRTEQGDSAMYLCASSLSPGWERSYNEQFFGPGTRLTVL.

The chain employs TRBV28 and TRBJ1-1; 9 positions match TRBD1. The V gene end was trimmed by 2 bases and the J gene end by 6 bases; junction bases not matched to a gene: 13. This CDR3 region has 17 residues. Germline V gene sequence: CDR1 MDHEN, CDR2 SYDVKM. CDR3 bases: TGTGCCAGCAGTTTAGAGGGACAGGGCCGGCTGGGCGCTGAAGCTTTCTTT. Protein sequence: CASSLEGQGRLGAEAFF.

V usage is TRBV6-5 and J usage is TRBJ2-3; D is ambiguous. The V gene's germline CDR1 is MNHEY and CDR2 SVGAGI. Trimming took 8 bases from V and 7 from J, leaving 19 bases between them. CDR3 length: 14 residues. CDR3 residues: CASSSSLGAHTQYF. As DNA, the CDR3 is TGTGCCAGCTCCTCTAGTCTGGGTGCTCATACGCAGTATTTT.

The rearrangement joins TRBV7-7 to TRBJ2-1, with 12 positions matching TRBD2. The length of the CDR3 is 17 residues. Germline lookup yields CDR1 SSHAT and CDR2 FNYEAQ (reference sequence). With 5 bases clipped from V and 9 bases from J, the junction kept 14 bases outside the gene matches. CDR3 protein: CASSPRATSGSGVEQFF. CDR3 nucleotide sequence: TGTGCCAGCAGCCCGAGGGCGACTAGCGGGAGTGGAGTTGAGCAGTTCTTC.

The chain couples TRBV7-6 to TRBJ2-1; D perhaps matches TRBD1 (6 bases). V lost 0 bases, J lost 7 bases, and 22 bases lay in between. The CDR3 runs 18 residues. Germline V gives CDR1 SGHVS, CDR2 FNYEAQ. The CDR3: CASSLAAFRGTPINEQFF. CDR3 bases: TGTGCCAGCAGCTTAGCGGCCTTTAGGGGGACACCAATTAATGAGCAGTTCTTC.

V is TRBV9 and J is TRBJ1-4; D possibly corresponds to TRBD1 (5 bases). Per the germline V gene, CDR1 is SGDLS and CDR2 is YYNGEE. The CDR3 is made up of 16 amino acids. V was trimmed by 5 bases and J by 5 bases, leaving 19 bases between them. The CDR3 loop is CASSTVGGLSNEKLFF. The CDR3 DNA reads as TGTGCCAGCAGTACGGTGGGGGGACTCTCCAATGAAAAACTGTTTTTT. Full variable domain (missing parts from reference TRBV9 and TRBJ1-4): DSGVTQTPKHLITATGQRVTLRCSPRSGDLSVYWYQQSLDQGLQFLIQYYNGEERAKGNILERFSAQQFPDLHSELNLSSLELGDSALYFCASSTVGGLSNEKLFFGSGTQLSVL.

V and J are TRBV7-2 and TRBJ2-7, with TRBD1 identical over 7 bases. Trimming at V came to 4 bases and at J to 3 bases, leaving 3 bases not matched to a gene. CDR1 and CDR2 from the germline V gene are SGHTA and FQGNSA. The CDR3 runs to 13 residues. CDR3 in amino acids: CASSSRTGYEQYF. CDR3 in DNA: TGTGCCAGCAGCTCCCGGACAGGCTACGAGCAGTACTTC.

The V gene is TRBV28, the J gene TRBJ2-2; TRBD2 matches at 7 bases. V lost 7 bases and J lost 5; bases outside the gene matches: 7. CDR3 length: 14 residues. Germline loops: CDR1 MDHEN, CDR2 SYDVKM. CDR3 protein: CASIDGLVTGELFF. The DNA of the CDR3 is TGTGCCAGCATCGATGGACTAGTAACCGGGGAGCTGTTTTTT.

A few counts support this clone. This chain joins TRBV7-2 and TRBJ1-6, with 9 bases that match TRBD1. V trimming: 5 bases; J trimming: 2 bases; junction bases outside the gene matches: 4. The CDR3 totals 16 residues. Germline V gives CDR1 SGHTA, CDR2 FQGNSA. The CDR3 nucleotides read TGTGCCAGCAGCCCCGGGACAGGGCCCTATAATTCACCCCTCCACTTT. As protein: CASSPGTGPYNSPLHF.

The chain employs TRBV9 and TRBJ2-7, with TRBD2 as a possible D gene (6 bases). CDR3 length: 13 residues. Germline assignment: CDR1 SGDLS and CDR2 YYNGEE. V dropped 3 bases and J dropped 2 bases, with 9 bases sitting between them. The CDR3 region is CASSATSTYEQYF. CDR3 nucleotides: TGTGCCAGCAGCGCGACTAGTACCTACGAGCAGTACTTC.

This chain uses TRBV30 with TRBJ2-2; possibly TRBD2 for D (5 bases). The germline V and J ends were trimmed by 3 bases and 6 bases, with 11 bases remaining between them. Germline V CDR1 and CDR2: GTSNPN, SVGIG (reference sequence). CDR3 length equals 13 residues. CDR3 loop: CAWRDFRAGELFF. The DNA for the CDR3 is TGTGCCTGGAGGGACTTCCGAGCCGGGGAGCTGTTTTTT. Supplemented by reference TRBV30 and TRBJ2-2, the full variable domain reads SQTIHQWPATLVQPVGSPLSLECTVEGTSNPNLYWYRQAAGRGLQLLFYSVGIGQISSEVPQNLSASRPQDRQFILSSKKLLLSDSGFYLCAWRDFRAGELFFGEGSRLTVL.

This chain uses TRBV10-1 with TRBJ2-1; tentatively, D is TRBD1 (5 bases). V was clipped by 2 bases and J by 7 bases, with 12 bases between them. Germline CDR1 is WNHNN and CDR2 is SYGVQD (reference sequence). The CDR3 covers 14 residues. The CDR3 DNA follows: TGCGCCAGCAGTGAGCGGACATCCAAGAATGAGCAGTTCTTC. Translation: CASSERTSKNEQFF.

This clone has only a few counts. This chain uses TRBV9 with TRBJ1-5; perhaps TRBD1 as D (5 bases). Trimming removed 0 bases at V and 3 bases at J, with 10 bases between. The CDR3 is 15 amino acids. CDR1 is SGDLS and CDR2 is YYNGEE in the germline V gene. The CDR3 DNA reads as TGTGCCAGCAGCGTAGGGCAGGGAACCAATCAGCCCCAGCATTTT. Amino acids: CASSVGQGTNQPQHF.

The rearrangement links TRBV4-1 to TRBJ2-3; D might be TRBD2 (5 bases). The V gene lost 0 bases and the J gene lost 7 bases, with 8 bases spanning the gap. This CDR3 spans 13 amino acids. Germline values: CDR1 MGHRA, CDR2 YSYEKL. The CDR3 sequence: CASSQELVNTQYF. The DNA of the CDR3 is TGCGCCAGCAGCCAAGAACTAGTAAATACGCAGTATTTT.

The chain couples TRBV5-1 to TRBJ1-6; D unclear. V shed 4 bases and J shed 7 bases, with 12 bases lying between them. Germline CDR1 is SGHRS and CDR2 is YFSETQ. The CDR3 is made up of 14 amino acids. CDR3 DNA: TGCGCCAGCAGCGGTGAGGGAAACAATTCACCCCTCCACTTT. Its protein is CASSGEGNNSPLHF. Using reference TRBV5-1 and TRBJ1-6 for the parts outside the CDR3, the full variable domain is KAGVTQTPRYLIKTRGQQVTLSCSPISGHRSVSWYQQTPGQGLQFLFEYFSETQRNKGNFPGRFSGRQFSNSRSEMNVSTLELGDSALYLCASSGEGNNSPLHFGNGTRLTVT.